This T cell receptor (beta chain) came from a study of cytomegalovirus exposure and HLA in healthy donors. Comment on this clone: Its antigen is unknown. The junction departs from the called germline gene at one end, perhaps through a read error.

Primers for the PCR totalled 60 Vbeta and 13 Jbeta. Generated by immunoSEQ multiplex PCR, the TCRdb table keeps only in-frame clones and is missing some. The table records more than 95,000 clones, approximately 73% of them present only once. This CDR3 spans 13 amino acids. Germline-derived CDR1 and CDR2 are SGDLS and YYNGEE. General study findings and limits: Overall, around 160 TCR beta chains were annotated as cytomegalovirus-associated.

The specimen sequenced was PBMCs. The clonotype was recovered from a man aged 55-75 years in good health and CMV-seropositive. The gene calls are TRBV9 and TRBJ2-7; tentative D call: TRBD2 (5 bases). The CDR3 bases are TGTGCCAGCAGCGTAGCTGAGGGTTACGCGCAGTACTTC. Translation gives CASSVAEGYAQYF. Full variable domain (missing parts from reference TRBV9 and TRBJ2-7): DSGVTQTPKHLITATGQRVTLRCSPRSGDLSVYWYQQSLDQGLQFLIQYYNGEERAKGNILERFSAQQFPDLHSELNLSSLELGDSALYFCASSVAEGYAQYFGPGTRLTVT.